This T cell receptor (beta chain) was identified during a study of early T cells in non-severe SARS-CoV-2 infection. This clonotype was detected many times. CDR3 length equals 14 residues. Trimming pared 5 bases from V and 3 bases from J, leaving 13 bases between. TCRdb re-analysed the 5' RACE reads in MiXCR, keeping a single row per CDR3 protein. Here the sample spans tens of thousands of distinct CDR3 sequences, approximately 11% being singletons. This receptor was obtained from an adult who was a healthcare worker with PCR-confirmed SARS-CoV-2 infection or an uninfected control (not recorded which). J is TRBJ1-1 and V is TRBV12-3 or TRBV12-4, with a weak D call TRBD1 (5 bases). The sample was whole blood. As DNA, the CDR3 is TGTGCCAGCAGTAAGACAGTTGGGGACACTGAAGCTTTCTTT. Protein sequence: CASSKTVGDTEAFF.